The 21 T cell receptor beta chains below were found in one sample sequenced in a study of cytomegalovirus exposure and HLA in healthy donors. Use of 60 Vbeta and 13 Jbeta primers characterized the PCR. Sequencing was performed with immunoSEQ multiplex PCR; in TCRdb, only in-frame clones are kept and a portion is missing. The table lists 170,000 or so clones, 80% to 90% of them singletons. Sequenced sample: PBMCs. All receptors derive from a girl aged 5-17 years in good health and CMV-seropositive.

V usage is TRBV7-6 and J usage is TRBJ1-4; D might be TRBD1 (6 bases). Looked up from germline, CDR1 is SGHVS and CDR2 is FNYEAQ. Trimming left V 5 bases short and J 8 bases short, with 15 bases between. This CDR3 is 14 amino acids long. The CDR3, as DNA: TGTGCCAGCAGCATCACAGGGTTTGGCGAAAAACTGTTTTTT. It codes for CASSITGFGEKLFF.

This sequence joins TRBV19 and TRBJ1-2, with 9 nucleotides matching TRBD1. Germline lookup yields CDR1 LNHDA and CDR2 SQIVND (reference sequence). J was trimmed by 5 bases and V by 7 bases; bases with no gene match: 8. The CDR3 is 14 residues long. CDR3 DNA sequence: TGTGCCAGTAATTCCGGGACAGGGATATATGGCTACACCTTC. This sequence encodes CASNSGTGIYGYTF.

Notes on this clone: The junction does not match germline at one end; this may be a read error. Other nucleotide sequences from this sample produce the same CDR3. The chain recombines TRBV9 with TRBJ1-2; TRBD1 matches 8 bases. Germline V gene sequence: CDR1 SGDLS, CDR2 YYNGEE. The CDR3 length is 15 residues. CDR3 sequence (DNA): TGCGCCAGCAGCAACCTCAGGGGGCCAGACTATGGCTACACCTTC. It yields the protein CASSNLRGPDYGYTF.

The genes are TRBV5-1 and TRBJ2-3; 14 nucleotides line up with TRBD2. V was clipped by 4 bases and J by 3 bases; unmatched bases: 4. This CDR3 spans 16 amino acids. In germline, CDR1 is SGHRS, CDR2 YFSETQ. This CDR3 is CASSRWTSGGTDTQYF. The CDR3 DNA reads TGCGCCAGCAGCCGATGGACTAGCGGGGGGACAGATACGCAGTATTTT.

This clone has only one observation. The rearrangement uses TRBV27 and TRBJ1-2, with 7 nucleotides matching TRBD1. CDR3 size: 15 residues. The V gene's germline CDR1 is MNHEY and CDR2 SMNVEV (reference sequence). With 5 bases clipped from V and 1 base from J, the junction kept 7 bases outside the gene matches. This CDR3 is CASSRGQQYNYGYTF. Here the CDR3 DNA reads TGTGCCAGCAGTAGGGGGCAGCAATATAACTATGGCTACACCTTC.

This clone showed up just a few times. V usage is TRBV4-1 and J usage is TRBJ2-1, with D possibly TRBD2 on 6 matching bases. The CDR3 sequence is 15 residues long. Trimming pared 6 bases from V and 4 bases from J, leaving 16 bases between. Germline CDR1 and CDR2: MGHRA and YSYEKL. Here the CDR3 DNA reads TGCGCCAGCAGTGGAGGGAACAGGAAATACAATGAGCAGTTCTTC. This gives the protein CASSGGNRKYNEQFF.

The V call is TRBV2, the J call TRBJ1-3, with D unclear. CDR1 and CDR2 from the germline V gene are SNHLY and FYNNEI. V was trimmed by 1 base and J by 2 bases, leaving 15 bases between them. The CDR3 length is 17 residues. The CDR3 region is CASSEGGWGATGNTIYF. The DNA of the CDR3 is TGTGCCAGCAGTGAAGGCGGGTGGGGAGCCACTGGAAACACCATATATTTT. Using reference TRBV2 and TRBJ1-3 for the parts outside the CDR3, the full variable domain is EPEVTQTPSHQVTQMGQEVILRCVPISNHLYFYWYRQILGQKVEFLVSFYNNEISEKSEIFDDQFSVERPDGSNFTLKIRSTKLEDSAMYFCASSEGGWGATGNTIYFGEGSWLTVV.

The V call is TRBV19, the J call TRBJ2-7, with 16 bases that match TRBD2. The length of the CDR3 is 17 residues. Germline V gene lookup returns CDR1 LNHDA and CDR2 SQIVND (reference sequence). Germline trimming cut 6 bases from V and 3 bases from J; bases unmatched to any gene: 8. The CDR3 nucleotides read TGTGCCAGTAGCCTAGGGACTAGCGGGGGGGCCTTCTACGAGCAGTACTTC. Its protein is CASSLGTSGGAFYEQYF. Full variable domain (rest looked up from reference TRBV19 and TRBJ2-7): DGGITQSPKYLFRKEGQNVTLSCEQNLNHDAMYWYRQDPGQGLRLIYYSQIVNDFQKGDIAEGYSVSREKKESFPLTVTSAQKNPTAFYLCASSLGTSGGAFYEQYFGPGTRLTVT.

The CDR3 loop reads CASSKDRNYGYTF. The CDR3 region has the DNA TGTGCCAGCAGCAAGGACAGGAACTATGGCTACACCTTC. The rearrangement uses TRBV5-6 and TRBJ1-2; 7 bases map to TRBD1. Germline V gene data show CDR1 as SGHDT and CDR2 as YYEEEE. The V segment lost 4 bases and the J segment 2 bases; nucleotides outside the gene matches: 2. This CDR3 is 13 amino acids long.

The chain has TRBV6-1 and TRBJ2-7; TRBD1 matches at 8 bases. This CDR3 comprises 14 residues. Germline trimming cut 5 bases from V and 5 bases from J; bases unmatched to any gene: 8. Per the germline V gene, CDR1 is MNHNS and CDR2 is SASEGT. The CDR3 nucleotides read TGTGCCAGCAGTATCCAGGGGGCGGAGGACGAGCAGTACTTC. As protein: CASSIQGAEDEQYF.

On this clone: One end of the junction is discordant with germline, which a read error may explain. In nucleotides, the CDR3 is TGTGCCAGTAGCTCAGGGGGCGGTCTGGGAGAGCAGTACTTC. Its translation: CASSSGGGLGEQYF. The chain recombines TRBV11-3 with TRBJ2-7, with 8 bases aligning to TRBD1. Germline V gene data show CDR1 as SGHNT and CDR2 as YENEEA. The CDR3 has 14 amino acids.

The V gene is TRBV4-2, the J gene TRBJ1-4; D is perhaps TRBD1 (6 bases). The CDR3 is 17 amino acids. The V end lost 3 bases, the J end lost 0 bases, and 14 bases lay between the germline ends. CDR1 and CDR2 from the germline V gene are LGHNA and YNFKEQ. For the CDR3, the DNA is TGTGCCAGCAGCCAGGAAGGACAGCCATCAACTAATGAAAAACTGTTTTTT. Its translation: CASSQEGQPSTNEKLFF.

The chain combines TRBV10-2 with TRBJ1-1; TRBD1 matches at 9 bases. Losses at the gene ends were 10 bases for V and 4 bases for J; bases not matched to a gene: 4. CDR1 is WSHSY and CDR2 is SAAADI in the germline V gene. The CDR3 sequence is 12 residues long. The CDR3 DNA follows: TGCGCCACCGGGACAGGGCCCACTGAAGCTTTCTTT. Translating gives CATGTGPTEAFF.

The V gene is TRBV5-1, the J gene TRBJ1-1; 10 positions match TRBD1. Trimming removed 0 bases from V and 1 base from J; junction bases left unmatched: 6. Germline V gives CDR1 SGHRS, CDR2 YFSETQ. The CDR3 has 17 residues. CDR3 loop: CASSLDPGQGRNTEAFF. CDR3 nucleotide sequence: TGCGCCAGCAGCTTGGATCCGGGACAGGGGAGGAACACTGAAGCTTTCTTT.

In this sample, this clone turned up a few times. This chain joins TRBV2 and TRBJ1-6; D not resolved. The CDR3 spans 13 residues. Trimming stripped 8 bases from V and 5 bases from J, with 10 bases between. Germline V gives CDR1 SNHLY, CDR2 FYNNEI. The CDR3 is CASRTADNSPLHF. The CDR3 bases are TGTGCCAGCCGAACGGCGGATAATTCACCCCTCCACTTT.

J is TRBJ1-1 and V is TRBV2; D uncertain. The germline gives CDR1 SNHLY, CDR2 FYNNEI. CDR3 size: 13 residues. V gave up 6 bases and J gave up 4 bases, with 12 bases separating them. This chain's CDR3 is CASRTGITTEAFF. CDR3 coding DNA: TGTGCCAGCAGAACGGGGATAACCACTGAAGCTTTCTTT.

The CDR3 spells CASKRQGRNTIYF. The CDR3, as DNA: TGTGCCAGCAAAAGACAGGGGCGAAACACCATATATTTT. V and J are TRBV19 and TRBJ1-3, with TRBD1 matching over 8 bases. J was trimmed by 5 bases and V by 9 bases; bases with no gene match: 6. In germline, CDR1 is LNHDA, CDR2 SQIVND (reference sequence). The CDR3 totals 13 residues.

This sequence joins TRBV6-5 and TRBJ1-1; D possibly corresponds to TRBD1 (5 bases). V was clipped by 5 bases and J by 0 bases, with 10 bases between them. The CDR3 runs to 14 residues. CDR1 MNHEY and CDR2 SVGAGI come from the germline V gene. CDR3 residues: CASSKGSLNTEAFF. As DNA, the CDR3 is TGTGCCAGCAGTAAGGGGTCTTTGAACACTGAAGCTTTCTTT.

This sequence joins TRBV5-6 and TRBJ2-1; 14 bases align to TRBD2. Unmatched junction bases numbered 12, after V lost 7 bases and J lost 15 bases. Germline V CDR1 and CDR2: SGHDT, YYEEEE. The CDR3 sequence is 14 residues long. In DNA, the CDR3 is TGTGCCAGCGGCTGGGAGGGACTAGCGGGGGTTGGGTTCTTC. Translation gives CASGWEGLAGVGFF. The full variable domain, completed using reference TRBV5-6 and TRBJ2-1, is DAGVTQSPTHLIKTRGQQVTLRCSPKSGHDTVSWYQQALGQGPQFIFQYYEEEERQRGNFPDRFSGHQFPNYSSELNVNALLLGDSALYLCASGWEGLAGVGFFGPGTRLTVL.

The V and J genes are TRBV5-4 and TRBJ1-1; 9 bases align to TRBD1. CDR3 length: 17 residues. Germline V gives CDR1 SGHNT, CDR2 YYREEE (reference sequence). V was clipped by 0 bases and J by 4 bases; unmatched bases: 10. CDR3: CASSLGSGQGRGTEAFF. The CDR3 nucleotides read TGTGCCAGCAGCTTGGGATCCGGACAGGGGCGAGGCACTGAAGCTTTCTTT.

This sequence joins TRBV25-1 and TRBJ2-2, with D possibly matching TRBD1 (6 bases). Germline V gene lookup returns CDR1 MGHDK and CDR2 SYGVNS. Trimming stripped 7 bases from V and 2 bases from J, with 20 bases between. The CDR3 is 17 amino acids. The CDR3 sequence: CASTPGVGRANTGELFF. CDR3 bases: TGTGCCAGCACCCCAGGGGTGGGAAGAGCTAACACCGGGGAGCTGTTTTTT.